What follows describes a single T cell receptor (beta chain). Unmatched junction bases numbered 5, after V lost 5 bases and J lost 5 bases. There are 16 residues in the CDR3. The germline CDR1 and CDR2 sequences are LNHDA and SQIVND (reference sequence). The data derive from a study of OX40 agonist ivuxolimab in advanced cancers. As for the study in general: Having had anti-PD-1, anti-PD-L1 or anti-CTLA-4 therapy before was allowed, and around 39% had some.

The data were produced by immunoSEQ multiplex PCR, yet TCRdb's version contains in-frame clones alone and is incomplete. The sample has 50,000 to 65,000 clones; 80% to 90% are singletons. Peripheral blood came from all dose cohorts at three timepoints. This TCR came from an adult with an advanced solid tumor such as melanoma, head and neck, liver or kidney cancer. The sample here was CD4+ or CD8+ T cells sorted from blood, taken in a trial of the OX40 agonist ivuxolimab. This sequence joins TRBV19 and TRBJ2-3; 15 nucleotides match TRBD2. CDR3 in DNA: TGTGCCAGTAGTCCCGGACTAGCGGGAGGGGGAGATACGCAGTATTTT. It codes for CASSPGLAGGGDTQYF.